This T cell receptor (beta chain) stems from a study of blood T cell repertoires in COVID-19. Background on the study: Collection of acute and convalescent COVID-19 samples took place in the United States, Italy and Spain. From T cells, B-cell-depleted T cells, or PBMCs came the material, which was cDNA or gDNA.

V was cut by 6 bases and J by 11 bases, with 16 bases left in between. This CDR3 is 11 amino acids long. Germline V gene lookup returns CDR1 DFQATT and CDR2 SNEGSKA (reference sequence). Original methodology: Amplification from reference gene primers served as the basis for estimated nucleated cell counts. Using immunoSEQ multiplex PCR, the repertoire was profiled, and TCRdb retains in-frame clones only, with some absent. V and J calls and clone size are given by that table; D and trimming were obtained from the DNA. The sample lists some 90,000 clones, less than 90% occurring once. V is TRBV20-1 and J is TRBJ1-1, with D unresolved. The sequenced sample consisted of peripheral blood. The receptor comes from a human donor in a cohort sampled during active COVID-19. The DNA for the CDR3 is TGCAGTGCGAGGACTGCCCTAAGGGCTTTCTTT. This encodes CSARTALRAFF.